This entry lists 6 T cell receptor beta chains sequenced from one sample in a study of shared clonotypes between healthy human individuals. Method: immunoSEQ multiplex PCR; TCRdb's copy keeps in-frame clones and lacks some. The table includes about a million clones, 60% to 80% detected once. Sequencing was performed on memory CD4+ T cells from PBMCs. The subset denotes: CD45RA-negative fraction. The receptors come from a man between 18 and 29 years old in good health. Some clones in this sample may be carry-over from other donors' samples.

The chain couples TRBV28 to TRBJ1-2; D not resolved. This CDR3 is 12 amino acids long. Germline V lookup: CDR1 MDHEN, CDR2 SYDVKM. Between the trimmed V and J ends, which lost 4 bases and 6 bases, there was a span of 9 bases. DNA for the CDR3: TGTGCCAGCAGTTCTGACCGGGATGGCTACACCTTC. It yields the protein CASSSDRDGYTF.

This CDR3 is CASSLRGPSNQPQHF. In nucleotides, the CDR3 is TGTGCCAGCAGTTTGCGGGGACCTAGCAATCAGCCCCAGCATTTT. J is TRBJ1-5 and V is TRBV27; possible D gene TRBD1, 5 bases. Trimming took 3 bases from V and 0 from J, leaving 9 bases between them. From germline, CDR1 is MNHEY and CDR2 SMNVEV (reference sequence). This CDR3 contains 15 residues.

CDR3 DNA sequence: TGTGCCAGTAGTCCCGGGACCGCCCGCCGAGGGGAGACCCAGTACTTC. Amino acids: CASSPGTARRGETQYF. J is TRBJ2-5 and V is TRBV19; D tentatively fits TRBD1 or TRBD2 (5 bases each). Looked up from germline, CDR1 is LNHDA and CDR2 is SQIVND (reference sequence). The V end was cut by 5 bases, the J end by 5 bases, with 21 bases between. CDR3 length: 16 amino acids.

This rearrangement joins TRBV6-5 to TRBJ1-5; a possible D gene is TRBD1 (6 bases). Germline V gene lookup returns CDR1 MNHEY and CDR2 SVGAGI. With 2 bases removed from V and 9 bases from J, the gap between germline ends came to 11 bases. The CDR3 loop spans 13 amino acids. The CDR3 spells CASSYERGGPQHF. The CDR3 DNA sequence: TGTGCCAGCAGTTACGAAAGGGGGGGGCCCCAGCATTTT.

Only one count was recorded for this clone. J is TRBJ2-7 and V is TRBV13; 8 positions match TRBD1. CDR3 length: 13 amino acids. CDR1 is PRHDT, CDR2 FYEKMQ, per germline (reference sequence). V was clipped by 2 bases and J by 7 bases; unmatched bases: 4. CDR3 sequence: CASSLQGASEQYF. The CDR3 nucleotides are TGTGCCAGCAGCTTACAGGGGGCATCAGAGCAGTACTTC.

Remarks on this clone: Other DNA sequences in this specimen translate into the identical CDR3. The chain uses TRBV18 and TRBJ1-3; D call uncertain. From germline, CDR1 is KGHSH and CDR2 LQKENI. The V end was cut by 2 bases, the J end by 4 bases, with 9 bases between. The CDR3 totals 14 residues. The CDR3 DNA sequence: TGTGCCAGCTCACCATCCGCAGCCGGAAACACCATATATTTT. It is translated as CASSPSAAGNTIYF.